The clone carrying this TCR beta chain has just a few counts. Germline V lookup: CDR1 GTSNPN, CDR2 SVGIG (reference sequence). The CDR3 has 12 amino acids. The V gene end was trimmed by 5 bases and the J gene end by 4 bases; junction bases not matched to a gene: 0. Vbeta (60) and Jbeta (13) primers were used in the PCR. Data came from immunoSEQ multiplex PCR; TCRdb stores just in-frame clones and leaves some out. The sample yields fewer than 150,000 clones, roughly 85% seen once. These data are taken from a study of cytomegalovirus exposure and HLA in healthy donors. The rearrangement uses TRBV30 and TRBJ1-3, with 9 bases lining up with TRBD1. Material for sequencing was PBMCs. This sequence was found in a man aged 40-49 years in good health and CMV-seropositive. CDR3 sequence (DNA): TGTGCCTGGGGGACAGGGGGAAACACCATATATTTT. Translating gives CAWGTGGNTIYF.